The present TCR beta chain was sequenced within a study of blood T cell repertoires in COVID-19. The protocol was immunoSEQ multiplex PCR, while the TCRdb copy is restricted to in-frame clones and leaves out a portion. The repertoire holds about 250,000 clones, with roughly 85% as singletons. Trimming shortened V by 1 base and J by 3 bases, and 13 bases separated the two germline ends. Germline CDR1 is SQVTM and CDR2 is ANQGSEA. This CDR3 spans 14 amino acids. This sequence originates from a man between 50 and 59 years old with active or convalescent COVID-19. Sequences were obtained from peripheral blood. The chain is built from TRBV29-1 and TRBJ2-7; TRBD2 is a possible D gene (6 bases). The chain's CDR3 is CSVEGPGADYEQYF. The CDR3 DNA reads as TGCAGCGTTGAAGGACCGGGAGCCGACTACGAGCAGTACTTC.